A selection of T cell receptor beta chains follows, all from one sample in a study of shared clonotypes between healthy human individuals. The data were produced by immunoSEQ multiplex PCR, yet TCRdb's version contains in-frame clones alone and is incomplete. The sample lists some 2 million clones, 90% to 95% seen once, with around 0.13% in the top ten. Input material: naive CD4+ T cells sorted from blood. These receptors all come from a man younger than 35 in good health. CDR3s include the opening cysteine and the closing phenylalanine or tryptophan. D genes are given only for firm matches. The size entry is marked missing in some rows and otherwise reads once, few, many or a size class.

>-|TRBD1|TRBV5-1|TRBJ1-1
CASSYRTGGGTEAFF
TGCGCCAGCAGCTATCGGACAGGGGGCGGGACTGAAGCTTTCTTT
>-|TRBD1|TRBV28|TRBJ1-1
CASSLFGQGRDGTEAFF
TGTGCCAGCAGTTTATTTGGACAGGGGAGGGACGGCACTGAAGCTTTCTTT
>-|TRBD2|TRBV10-3|TRBJ2-7
CAISESRERGPYEQYF
TGTGCCATCAGTGAGTCGAGGGAGCGGGGCCCCTACGAGCAGTACTTC
>-|-|TRBV11-2|TRBJ2-3
CASSPDISTDTQYF
TGTGCCAGCAGCCCGGACATAAGCACAGATACGCAGTATTTT
>-|-|TRBV10-3|TRBJ2-3
CAIGLAGTDTQYF
TGTGCCATCGGCTTAGCGGGCACAGATACGCAGTATTTT
>-|-|TRBV9|TRBJ2-3
CASSGTTADTQYF
TGTGCCAGCAGCGGAACTACCGCAGATACGCAGTATTTT
>-|-|TRBV2|TRBJ1-5
CASNEQANQPQHF
TGTGCCAGCAACGAACAGGCTAATCAGCCCCAGCATTTT
>-|TRBD2|TRBV7-6|TRBJ2-7
CASSLGGAGVGGEQYF
TGTGCCAGCAGCTTGGGGGGAGCGGGAGTCGGTGGCGAGCAGTACTTC
>-|TRBD2|TRBV6-6|TRBJ2-1
CASSSSSGGNNEQFF
TGTGCCAGCAGTTCCTCTAGCGGGGGGAACAATGAGCAGTTCTTC
>-|-|TRBV7-2|TRBJ2-4
CASSSVALGPNIQYF
TGTGCCAGCAGCTCCGTCGCCTTGGGGCCAAACATTCAGTACTTC
>-|TRBD2|TRBV7-2|TRBJ2-3
CASSLGFGWRGDTDTQYF
TGTGCCAGCAGCTTAGGCTTTGGTTGGCGGGGGGACACAGATACGCAGTATTTT
>-|TRBD2|TRBV27|TRBJ2-1
CASSPGLANFNEQFF
TGTGCCAGCAGTCCGGGACTAGCCAACTTCAATGAGCAGTTCTTC
>-|TRBD2|TRBV30|TRBJ2-7
CAWSVAGGQYEQYF
TGTGCCTGGAGTGTAGCGGGAGGGCAGTACGAGCAGTACTTC
>few|-|TRBV10-3|TRBJ1-3
CAISESGYTLVSSGNTIYF
TGTGCCATCAGTGAGTCGGGTTATACTCTTGTTTCCTCTGGAAACACCATATATTTT
>-|-|TRBV13|TRBJ2-5
CASSLEQQETQYF
TGTGCCAGCAGCTTAGAACAACAAGAGACCCAGTACTTC
>-|-|TRBV7-6|TRBJ2-1
CASSYTGNNEQFF
TGTGCCAGCAGCTACACTGGGAACAATGAGCAGTTCTTC
>-|TRBD2|TRBV12-5|TRBJ2-7
CASGPLAGAYEQYF
TGTGCTAGTGGTCCTCTAGCGGGCGCCTACGAGCAGTACTTC
>-|TRBD1|TRBV4-3|TRBJ1-3
CASSQDTGTGTGNTIYF
TGCGCCAGCAGCCAGGACACCGGGACAGGGACTGGAAACACCATATATTTT
>-|-|TRBV5-8|TRBJ1-2
CASSLSNYGYTF
TGTGCCAGCAGCCTAAGTAACTATGGCTACACCTTC
>-|-|TRBV7-2|TRBJ2-3
CASTLPASSTDTQYF
TGTGCCAGCACCCTCCCTGCGAGCAGCACAGATACGCAGTATTTT
>-|-|TRBV5-3|TRBJ1-1
CASSLEQGGTEAFF
TGTGCCAGCAGCTTAGAACAGGGTGGCACTGAAGCTTTCTTT
>-|-|TRBV10-3|TRBJ2-5
CATGGDPETQYF
TGTGCCACCGGTGGGGACCCAGAGACCCAGTACTTC
>-|-|TRBV5-4|TRBJ2-3
CASSLDTDTQYF
TGTGCCAGCAGCTTGGATACAGATACGCAGTATTTT
>-|-|TRBV7-2|TRBJ1-1
CASSLSTGGLGTEAFF
TGTGCCAGCAGCTTATCAACGGGGGGATTAGGCACTGAAGCTTTCTTT
>-|-|TRBV19|TRBJ1-6
CASRRREQGRNNSPLHF
TGTGCCAGTAGACGGAGGGAACAGGGAAGAAATAATTCACCCCTCCACTTT
>-|TRBD1|TRBV10-1|TRBJ2-7
CASSGQGWDEQYF
TGCGCCAGCAGCGGACAGGGGTGGGACGAGCAGTACTTC
>-|-|TRBV18|TRBJ2-3
CASSPLANTDTQYF
TGTGCCAGCTCACCGCTAGCGAACACAGATACGCAGTATTTT
>-|TRBD1|TRBV5-1|TRBJ2-2
CASSSRPGGNTGELFF
TGCGCCAGCAGCTCGCGGCCAGGGGGAAACACCGGGGAGCTGTTTTTT
>-|-|TRBV10-3|TRBJ1-1
CAISELGGGTEAFF
TGTGCCATCAGTGAGTTAGGAGGGGGCACTGAAGCTTTCTTT
>once|TRBD1|TRBV5-1|TRBJ1-3
CASSLADRGLGNTIYF
TGCGCCAGCAGCTTGGCGGACAGGGGGCTCGGAAACACCATATATTTT
>-|TRBD1|TRBV9|TRBJ1-2
CASSFGTAYGYTF
TGTGCCAGCAGCTTTGGGACAGCTTATGGCTACACCTTC
>-|-|TRBV11-2|TRBJ1-4
CASSANPGSANEKLFF
TGTGCCAGCAGCGCAAACCCGGGCTCCGCCAATGAAAAACTGTTTTTT
>once|-|TRBV5-1|TRBJ1-1
CASSLVSGSNTEAFF
TGCGCCAGCAGCTTGGTATCAGGGTCGAACACTGAAGCTTTCTTT
>-|-|TRBV7-2|TRBJ2-4
CASSLVEKVQYF
TGTGCCAGCAGCTTAGTTGAGAAGGTTCAGTACTTC
>-|TRBD2|TRBV7-2|TRBJ2-3
CASSLRSGTTDTQYF
TGTGCCAGCAGCTTAAGGAGCGGGACTACAGATACGCAGTATTTT
>-|TRBD1|TRBV4-2|TRBJ1-4
CASSQIQGSREKLFF
TGTGCCAGCAGCCAGATACAGGGGAGTCGCGAAAAACTGTTTTTT
>-|TRBD1|TRBV15|TRBJ1-4
CATSRSDRDGVKLFF
TGTGCCACCAGCAGATCGGACAGGGACGGTGTAAAACTGTTTTTT
>-|-|TRBV10-3|TRBJ2-1
CAISESGGAGNEQFF
TGTGCCATCAGTGAGTCCGGGGGCGCCGGGAATGAGCAGTTCTTC
>-|-|TRBV6-5|TRBJ2-7
CASSYPGQSYEQYF
TGTGCCAGCAGTTACCCAGGGCAATCCTACGAGCAGTACTTC
>few|-|TRBV7-2|TRBJ2-2
CASSLAGATGELFF
TGTGCCAGCAGCTTAGCGGGAGCTACCGGGGAGCTGTTTTTT
>-|TRBD1|TRBV28|TRBJ2-1
CASSPPGQRLNEQFF
TGTGCCAGCAGTCCACCGGGACAGAGATTAAATGAGCAGTTCTTC
>-|-|TRBV6-5|TRBJ1-1
CASTAPGQFRAFF
TGTGCCAGCACCGCCCCCGGGCAATTCAGAGCTTTCTTT
>-|TRBD1|TRBV10-3|TRBJ1-6
CAISKDRGESPLHF
TGTGCCATCAGTAAGGACAGGGGAGAATCACCCCTCCACTTT